The subject of this entry is one T cell receptor beta chain. The sample originates from a study of blood T cell repertoires in COVID-19. Germline assignment: CDR1 SGDLS and CDR2 YYNGEE. Trimming pared 6 bases from V and 7 bases from J, leaving 17 bases between. The CDR3 has 15 amino acids. Data came from immunoSEQ multiplex PCR; TCRdb stores just in-frame clones and leaves some out. The sample records about 25,000 clones, 65% to 90% being singletons. The V call is TRBV9, the J call TRBJ1-6, with a tentative D call TRBD1 (6 bases). This TCR derives from a woman of 80 years or more with acute or convalescent COVID-19. Sequencing was done on a sample of peripheral blood. CDR3: CASTKGGGGNSPLHF. DNA for the CDR3: TGTGCCAGCACCAAAGGGGGGGGTGGGAATTCACCCCTCCACTTT.